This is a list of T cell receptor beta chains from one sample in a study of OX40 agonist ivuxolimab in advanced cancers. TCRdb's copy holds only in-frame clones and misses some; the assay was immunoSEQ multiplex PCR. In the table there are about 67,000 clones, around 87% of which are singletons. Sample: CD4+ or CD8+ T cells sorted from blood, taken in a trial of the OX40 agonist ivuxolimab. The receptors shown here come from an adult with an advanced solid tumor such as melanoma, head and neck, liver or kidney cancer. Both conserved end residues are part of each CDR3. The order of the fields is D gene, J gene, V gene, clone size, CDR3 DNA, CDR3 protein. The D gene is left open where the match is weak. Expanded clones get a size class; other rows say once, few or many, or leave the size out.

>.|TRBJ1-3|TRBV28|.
TGTGCCAGCAGTTCTCCCACGGTTTCTGGAAACACCATATATTTT
CASSSPTVSGNTIYF
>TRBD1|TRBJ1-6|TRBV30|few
TGTGCCTGGAGTGTACATCAGGGGGCAGGATCACCCCTCCACTTT
CAWSVHQGAGSPLHF
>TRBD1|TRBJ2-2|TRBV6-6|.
TGTGCCAGCAGTTACCGGACAGGGCGAGGGGAGCTGTTTTTT
CASSYRTGRGELFF
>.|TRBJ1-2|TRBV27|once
TGTGCCAGCAGTTCCTCCCGTCGAGGGGAAGGAGACTATGGCTACACCTTC
CASSSSRRGEGDYGYTF
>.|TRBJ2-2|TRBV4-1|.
TGCGCCAGCAGCCAGCCATTGGGGACCGGGGAGCTGTTTTTT
CASSQPLGTGELFF
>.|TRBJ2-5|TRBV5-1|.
TGCGCCAGCAGCTGGGGGACTGTGAAAGAGACCCAGTACTTC
CASSWGTVKETQYF
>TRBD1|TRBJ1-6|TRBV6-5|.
TGTGCCAGCAGTCAAGACAGGGGATATAATTCACCCCTCCACTTT
CASSQDRGYNSPLHF
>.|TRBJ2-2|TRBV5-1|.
TGCGCCAGCAGCTTGTTTCAGGCGAACACCGGGGAGCTGTTTTTT
CASSLFQANTGELFF
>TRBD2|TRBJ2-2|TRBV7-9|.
TGTGCCAGCCCAGCGGGGGTCATGAACACCGGGGAGCTGTTTTTT
CASPAGVMNTGELFF
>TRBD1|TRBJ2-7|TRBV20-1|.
TGCAGTGCTGAGGGACAGCTCGAGCAGTACTTC
CSAEGQLEQYF
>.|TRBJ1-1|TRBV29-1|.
TGCAGCGTTGGGGCTCGGCAGGCTTCCACTGAAGCTTTCTTT
CSVGARQASTEAFF
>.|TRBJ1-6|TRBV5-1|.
TGCGCCAGCAGCTTCGGACGTAACAATTCACCCCTCCACTTT
CASSFGRNNSPLHF
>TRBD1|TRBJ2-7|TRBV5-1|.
TGCGCCAGCAGCCCGAGGGGGCAACCCTACGAGCAGTACTTC
CASSPRGQPYEQYF
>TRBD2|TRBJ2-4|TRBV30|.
TGTGCCTGGAGTGTCCAACTAGCGGGAGGGCCTTTGAACATTCAGTACTTC
CAWSVQLAGGPLNIQYF
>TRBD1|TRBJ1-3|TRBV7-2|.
TGTGCCAGCAGCATTGGGACAGCCGGAAACACCATATATTTT
CASSIGTAGNTIYF
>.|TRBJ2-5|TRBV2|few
TGTGCCAGCAGTCTATCGAGGGAGACCCAGTACTTC
CASSLSRETQYF
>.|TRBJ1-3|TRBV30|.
TGTGCCTGGAGGCCGGCTGGTTATCAAAAAGGAAACACCATATATTTT
CAWRPAGYQKGNTIYF
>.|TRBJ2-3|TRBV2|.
TGTGCCAGCAGTGAGACAGAGTTATACGGGCAGTATTTT
CASSETELYGQYF
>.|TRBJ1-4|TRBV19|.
TGTGCCAGTAGTCTAGGAGGGCGCCTTGAAAAACTGTTTTTT
CASSLGGRLEKLFF
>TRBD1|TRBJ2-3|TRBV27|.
TGTGCCAGCAGTTTACTCCGGGACAGGGGCCCAGATACGCAGTATTTT
CASSLLRDRGPDTQYF
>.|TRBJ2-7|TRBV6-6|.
TGTGCCAGCAGGGCGGACAGCTCCTACGAGCAGTACTTC
CASRADSSYEQYF
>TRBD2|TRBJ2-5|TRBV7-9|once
TGTGCCAGCAGCATTCCGGGAGGGGAGACCCAGTACTTC
CASSIPGGETQYF
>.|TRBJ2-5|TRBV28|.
TGTGCCACGTACCGGAGACTCCAAGAGACCCAGTACTTC
CATYRRLQETQYF
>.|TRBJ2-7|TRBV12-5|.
TGTGCTAGTGGCTCGACTAGCTACGAGCAGTACTTC
CASGSTSYEQYF
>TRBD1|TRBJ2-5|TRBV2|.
TGTGCCAGCAGCCGACAGGGTATTGTCCAAGAGACCCAGTACTTC
CASSRQGIVQETQYF
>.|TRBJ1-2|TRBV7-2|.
TGTGCCAGCAGCTTAGTCCGGGGGAACTATGGCTACACCTTC
CASSLVRGNYGYTF
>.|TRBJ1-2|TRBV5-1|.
TGCGCCAGCAGCTTGTACGGTCTGGGCTACACCTTC
CASSLYGLGYTF
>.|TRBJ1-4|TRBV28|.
TGTGCCAGCAGTTTAGGACCGAGGAATGAAAAACTGTTTTTT
CASSLGPRNEKLFF
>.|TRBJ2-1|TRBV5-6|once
TGTGCCAGCAGCGGTGGACTTGCGGCAGGCTCCTACAATGAGCAGTTCTTC
CASSGGLAAGSYNEQFF
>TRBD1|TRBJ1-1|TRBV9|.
TGTGCCAGCAGCGTAGTAAGGGACAGGGACGCTGAAGCTTTCTTT
CASSVVRDRDAEAFF
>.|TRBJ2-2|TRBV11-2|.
TGTGCCAGCAGCTTAGAACGGGTCACCGGGGAGCTGTTTTTT
CASSLERVTGELFF
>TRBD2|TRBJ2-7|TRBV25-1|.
TGTGCCAGCAGTGCTAGCGGGAGGCCCTACGAGCAGTACTTC
CASSASGRPYEQYF
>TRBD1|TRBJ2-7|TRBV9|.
TGTGCCAGCAGCGCCGGGACAGGACTCTCCTACGAGCAGTACTTC
CASSAGTGLSYEQYF
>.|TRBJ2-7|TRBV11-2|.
TGTGCCAGCAGCTTAGGCAATACTGCCTACGAGCAGTACTTC
CASSLGNTAYEQYF
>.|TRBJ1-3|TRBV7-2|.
TGTGCCAGCAGCAGCAGGGCTATCTCTGGAAACACCATATATTTT
CASSSRAISGNTIYF
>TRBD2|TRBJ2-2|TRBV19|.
TGTGCCATAATGGCGGGAGCAGGGTCTCCGAACACCGGGGAGCTGTTTTTT
CAIMAGAGSPNTGELFF
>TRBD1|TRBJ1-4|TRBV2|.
TGTGCCAGCAGAGGGACAGGGGGAAAACTGTTTTTT
CASRGTGGKLFF
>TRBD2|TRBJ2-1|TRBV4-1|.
TGCGCCAGCAGCCAGTATACTAGCGGGTTCAACAATGAGCAGTTCTTC
CASSQYTSGFNNEQFF
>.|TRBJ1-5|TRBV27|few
TGTGCCAACCTGCGGGGACGGACAACTCATCAGCCCCAGCATTTT
CANLRGRTTHQPQHF
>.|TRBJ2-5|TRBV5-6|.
TGTGCCAGCAGCTTTGGAAACGGGGGAGAGACCCAGTACTTC
CASSFGNGGETQYF
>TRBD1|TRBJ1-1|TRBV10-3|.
TGTGCCATCAGATTGGACAGGTGGGCCACTGAAGCTTTCTTT
CAIRLDRWATEAFF
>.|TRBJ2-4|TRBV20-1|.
TGCAGTGCTAGACTAGTTAACATTCAGTACTTC
CSARLVNIQYF
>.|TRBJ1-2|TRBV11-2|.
TGTGCCAGCAGCTCGATCGGACGGAACTATGGCTACACCTTC
CASSSIGRNYGYTF
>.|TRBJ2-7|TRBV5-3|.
TGTGCCAGAAGCGGATCGGACCGAAAAAACCCCTACGAGCAGTACTTC
CARSGSDRKNPYEQYF
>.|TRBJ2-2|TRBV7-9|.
TGTGCCAGCAGCTCAGTTCCGGGACGGCCCGGGGAGCTGTTTTTT
CASSSVPGRPGELFF
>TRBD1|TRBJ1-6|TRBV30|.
TGTGCCTGGAGAGTCCGGGACAGGGAAAATTCACCCCTCCACTTT
CAWRVRDRENSPLHF
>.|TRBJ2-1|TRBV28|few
TGTGCCAGCAGTTTTAGTTTCCGGGACCAGATTGGGCAGTTCTTC
CASSFSFRDQIGQFF
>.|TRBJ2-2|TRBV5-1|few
TGCGCCAGCAGAGAGGCGGTGGCGAACACCGGGGAGCTGTTTTTT
CASREAVANTGELFF
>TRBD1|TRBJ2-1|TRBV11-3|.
TGTGCCAGCAGCCCGGGACAGAGAAGGGGTTTTCAGTTCTTC
CASSPGQRRGFQFF
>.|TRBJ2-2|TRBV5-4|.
TGTGCCAGCAGCTTGCAGGGGTCGGACACCGGGGAGCTGTTTTTT
CASSLQGSDTGELFF
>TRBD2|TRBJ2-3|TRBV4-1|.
TGCGCCAGCAGCCAAGATCTCACTAGCGGGGGGGCGGGGAGAACAGATACGCAGTATTTT
CASSQDLTSGGAGRTDTQYF
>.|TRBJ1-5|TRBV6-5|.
TGTGCCAGCAGCAACCGGGACATTAGCAATCAGCCCCAGCATTTT
CASSNRDISNQPQHF
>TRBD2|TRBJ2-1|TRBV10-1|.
TGCGCCAGCAGTGAGTATCTAGCGGGAGATTCTGGTGAGCAGTTCTTC
CASSEYLAGDSGEQFF
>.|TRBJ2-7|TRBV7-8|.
TGTGCCAGCAGCTTAGGCAGGGGTTACGAGCAGTACTTC
CASSLGRGYEQYF
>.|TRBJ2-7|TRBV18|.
TGTGCCAGCTCTTTTGAGGTAGCAGCCGCCTACGAGCAGTACTTC
CASSFEVAAAYEQYF
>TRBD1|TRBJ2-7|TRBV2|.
TGTGCCAGCAGAGTCGGGACAGCCTACGAGCAGTACTTC
CASRVGTAYEQYF
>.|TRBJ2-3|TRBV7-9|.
TGTGCCAGCAGCCGAGGGCTTGTCCGCCTTTTCACAGATACGCAGTATTTT
CASSRGLVRLFTDTQYF
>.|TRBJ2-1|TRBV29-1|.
TGCAGCGTGGGGACCCAGCAGTTCTTC
CSVGTQQFF
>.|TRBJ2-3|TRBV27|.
TGTGCCAGCAGAGGATATAGACCAACAGATACGCAGTATTTT
CASRGYRPTDTQYF